Sequencing of this T cell receptor beta chain was carried out in a study of blood T cell repertoires in COVID-19. V shed 4 bases and J shed 8 bases, with 17 bases lying between them. Germline V gives CDR1 MNHEY, CDR2 SVGAGI. This CDR3 contains 14 residues. In the original processing: From reference gene primer amplification, estimates of nucleated cell counts were derived. This table comes from immunoSEQ multiplex PCR, and its TCRdb copy is limited to in-frame clones, with some not included. V, J and clone size reflect that table, while D and trimming were determined from the DNA. The sample includes about 500,000 clones, roughly nine tenths of them seen just once. Seattle researchers signed up patients amid active infection and tracked them longitudinally.

The chain combines TRBV6-5 with TRBJ1-2; the D is unclear. The clonotype was recovered from a woman in her forties or fifties with COVID-19, enrolled during active disease. Sequencing used peripheral blood. The CDR3 nucleotides are TGTGCCAGCAGTTGGGGAGCGAACGGAGGAGGCTACACCTTC. It yields the protein CASSWGANGGGYTF.